The clone carrying this TCR beta chain was counted many times. Its cognate antigen is unknown. Germline values: CDR1 SGHRS, CDR2 YFSETQ. The germline V and J ends were trimmed by 1 base and 13 bases, with 20 bases remaining between them. The CDR3 has 15 amino acids. The data derive from a study of T-cell reconstitution after alpha-beta-depleted transplantation in children. Study findings and constraints: After transplant, high TCRbeta diversity at day 60 in some patients arose from surviving recipient T cells and thymic progenitors. About two months after transplant, alpha-beta T cells reportedly came from several hundred expanded graft clones. Most T-cell counts and diversity one year after the transplant came from T cells that were newly produced.

Unique molecular identifiers featured in how the TCRbeta library was prepared. TCRdb analysed the PCR reads with MiXCR anew, one entry per CDR3 protein. This sample has around 30,000 distinct CDR3 sequences, with around 6.6% found just once. This sequence was found in a child in the first two years of life who had a stem cell transplant for acute myeloid leukemia, so the T cells may come from the graft donor. The sequencing used peripheral blood, collected 60 days after TCRalphabeta/CD19-depleted stem cell transplant. The V call is TRBV5-1, the J call TRBJ2-2; the D is unclear. The CDR3 DNA follows: TGCGCCAGCAGCTTGACCTATTATGGACCGGGTGGGCTGTTTTTT. Its translation is CASSLTYYGPGGLFF.